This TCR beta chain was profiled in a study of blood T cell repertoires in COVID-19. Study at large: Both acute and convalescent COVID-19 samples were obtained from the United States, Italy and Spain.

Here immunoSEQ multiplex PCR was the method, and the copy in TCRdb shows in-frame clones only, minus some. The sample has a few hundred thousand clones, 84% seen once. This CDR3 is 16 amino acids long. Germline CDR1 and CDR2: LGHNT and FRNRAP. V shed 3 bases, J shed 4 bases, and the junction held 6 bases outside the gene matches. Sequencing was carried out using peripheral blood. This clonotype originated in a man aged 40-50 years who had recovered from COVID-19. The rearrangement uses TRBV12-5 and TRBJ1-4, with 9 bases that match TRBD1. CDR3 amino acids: CASGLSTGGLNEKLFF. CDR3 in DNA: TGTGCTAGTGGTTTATCCACAGGGGGCCTTAATGAAAAACTGTTTTTT.